This T cell receptor (beta chain) derives from a study of cytomegalovirus exposure and HLA in healthy donors. Study at large: A subsequent analysis stated that the 120 or so validation repertoires were run on the same platform as the roughly 700 first-cohort repertoires.

Germline CDR1 and CDR2: SEHNR and FQNEAQ (reference sequence). There are 19 residues in the CDR3. With 0 bases clipped from V and 3 bases from J, the junction kept 13 bases outside the gene matches. The repertoire was sequenced with immunoSEQ multiplex PCR; TCRdb's copy has only in-frame clones and lacks some. The sample has 250,000 to 400,000 clones; 70% to 90% are singletons. This clone turned up a few times. The sequence was collected from a man between 25 and 39 years old in good health and CMV-seronegative. V usage is TRBV7-9 and J usage is TRBJ1-2; 10 bases match TRBD1. Sequenced: PBMCs. The CDR3 protein is CASSLAQVRDRGGDYGYTF. The CDR3 region has the DNA TGTGCCAGCAGCTTAGCGCAAGTCCGGGACAGGGGAGGGGACTATGGCTACACCTTC.